These 5 T cell receptor beta chains were sequenced from one sample in a study of OX40 agonist ivuxolimab in advanced cancers. Generated by immunoSEQ multiplex PCR, the TCRdb table keeps only in-frame clones and is missing some. This sample has tens of thousands of clones; around 82% occur once, and the top ten carry around 2%. The sample in question was CD4+ or CD8+ T cells sorted from blood, obtained in a trial of the OX40 agonist ivuxolimab. These receptors were obtained from an adult with an advanced solid tumor such as melanoma, head and neck, liver or kidney cancer.

V and J are TRBV27 and TRBJ2-1, with D uncertain. Germline assignment: CDR1 MNHEY and CDR2 SMNVEV (reference sequence). Trimming removed 5 bases at V and 0 bases at J, with 14 bases between. CDR3 size: 16 residues. CDR3 sequence: CASSPRSASSYNEQFF. The CDR3 coding sequence is TGTGCCAGCAGTCCCCGCTCTGCTAGCTCCTACAATGAGCAGTTCTTC.

J is TRBJ2-1 and V is TRBV27, with 11 bases fitting TRBD2. Germline assignment: CDR1 MNHEY and CDR2 SMNVEV (reference sequence). Losses at the gene ends were 11 bases for V and 8 bases for J; bases not matched to a gene: 11. The CDR3 is 14 amino acids. This chain's CDR3 is CAASTSGRGYEQFF. Here the CDR3 DNA reads TGTGCCGCCAGCACTAGCGGGAGAGGATATGAGCAGTTCTTC.

The chain carries TRBV6-1 and TRBJ2-3; tentative D call: TRBD2 (5 bases). Looked up from germline, CDR1 is MNHNS and CDR2 is SASEGT. The CDR3 is made up of 14 amino acids. V was shortened by 4 bases and J by 8 bases, with 16 bases between the two germline ends. The CDR3: CASSVASGPGTQYF. The CDR3 DNA is TGTGCCAGCAGTGTAGCCAGCGGCCCCGGTACGCAGTATTTT.

This chain joins TRBV6-1 and TRBJ2-7, with 7 bases fitting TRBD1. Trimming removed 8 bases from V and 5 bases from J; junction bases left unmatched: 12. From germline, CDR1 is MNHNS and CDR2 SASEGT. This CDR3 spans 14 amino acids. As DNA, the CDR3 is TGTGCCAGCTGGACAGGCCAAGTAAGCGACGAGCAGTACTTC. This sequence encodes CASWTGQVSDEQYF.

V and J are TRBV11-2 and TRBJ2-7; 10 bases line up with TRBD2. The CDR3 runs to 14 residues. V lost 7 bases and J lost 3; bases outside the gene matches: 6. CDR1 SGHAT and CDR2 FQNNGV come from the germline V gene. The CDR3 nucleotides read TGTGCCAGCACCCGGACTAGCGGTTTCTACGAGCAGTACTTC. Translated: CASTRTSGFYEQYF.